This T cell receptor (beta chain) was observed in a study of cytomegalovirus exposure and HLA in healthy donors. Germline loops: CDR1 LNHNV, CDR2 YYDKDF (reference sequence). There are 15 residues in the CDR3. The germline V and J ends were trimmed by 7 bases and 0 bases, with 15 bases remaining between them. The table came from immunoSEQ multiplex PCR; TCRdb's copy has only in-frame clones and leaves some out. The sample consists of about 140,000 clones, roughly 90% of them appearing once. Findings and limits, study-wide: First-cohort TCR clusters tended to co-occur in the roughly 120 validation repertoires, a later analysis found.

This clone was counted once. Its antigen is currently unknown. The sequence was collected from a man aged 18-30 years in good health and CMV-seronegative. V usage is TRBV15 and J usage is TRBJ1-1; possibly TRBD1 for D (6 bases). The sample was PBMCs. The CDR3 sequence is CATTPTEGVNTEAFF. Written as DNA, the CDR3 is TGTGCCACCACCCCCACAGAGGGGGTGAACACTGAAGCTTTCTTT.